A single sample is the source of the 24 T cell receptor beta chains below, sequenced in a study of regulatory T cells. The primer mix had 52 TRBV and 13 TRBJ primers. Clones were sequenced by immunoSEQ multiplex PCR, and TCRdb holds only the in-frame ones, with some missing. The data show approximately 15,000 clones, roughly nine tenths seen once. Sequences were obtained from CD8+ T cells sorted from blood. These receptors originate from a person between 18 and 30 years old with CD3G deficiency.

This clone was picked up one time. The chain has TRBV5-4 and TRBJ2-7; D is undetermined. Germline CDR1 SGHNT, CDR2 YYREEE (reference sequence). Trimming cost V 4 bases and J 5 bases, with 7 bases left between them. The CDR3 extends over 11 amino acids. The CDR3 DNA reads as TGTGCCAGCAGCCGTGGAAACGAGCAGTACTTC. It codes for CASSRGNEQYF.

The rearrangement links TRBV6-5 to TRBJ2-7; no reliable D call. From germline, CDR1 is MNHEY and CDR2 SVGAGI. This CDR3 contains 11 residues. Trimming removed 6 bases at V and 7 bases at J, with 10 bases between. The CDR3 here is CASSPSLEQYF. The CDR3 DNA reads TGTGCCAGCAGCCCTTCCTTAGAGCAGTACTTC.

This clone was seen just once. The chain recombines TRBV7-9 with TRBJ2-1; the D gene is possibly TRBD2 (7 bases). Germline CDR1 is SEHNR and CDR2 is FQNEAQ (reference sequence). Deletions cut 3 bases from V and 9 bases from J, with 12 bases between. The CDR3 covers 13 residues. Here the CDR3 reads CASSLGGAVEQFF. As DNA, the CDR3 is TGTGCCAGCAGCTTGGGGGGGGCCGTTGAGCAGTTCTTC. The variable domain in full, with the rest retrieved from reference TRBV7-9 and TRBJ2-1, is DTGVSQNPRHKITKRGQNVTFRCDPISEHNRLYWYRQTLGQGPEFLTYFQNEAQLEKSRLLSDRFSAERPKGSFSTLEIQRTEQGDSAMYLCASSLGGAVEQFFGPGTRLTVL.

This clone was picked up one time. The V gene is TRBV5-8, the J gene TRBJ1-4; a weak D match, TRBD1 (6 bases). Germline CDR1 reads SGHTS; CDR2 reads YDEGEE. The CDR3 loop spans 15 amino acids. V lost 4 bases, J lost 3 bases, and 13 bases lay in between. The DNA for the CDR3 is TGTGCCAGCAGCCCCCGGGGGCTTGCTAATGAAAAACTGTTTTTT. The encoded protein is CASSPRGLANEKLFF.

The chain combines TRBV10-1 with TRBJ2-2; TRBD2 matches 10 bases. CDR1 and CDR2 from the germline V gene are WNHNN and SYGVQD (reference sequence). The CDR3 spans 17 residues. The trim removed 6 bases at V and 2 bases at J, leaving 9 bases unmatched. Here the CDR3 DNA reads TGCGCCAGCAGCCAGCGGGAGGGCGGGGAAAACACCGGGGAGCTGTTTTTT. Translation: CASSQREGGENTGELFF.

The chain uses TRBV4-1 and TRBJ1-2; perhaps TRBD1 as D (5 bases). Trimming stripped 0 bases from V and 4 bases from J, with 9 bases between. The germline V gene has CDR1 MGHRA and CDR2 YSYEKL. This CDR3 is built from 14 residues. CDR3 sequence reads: CASSQEGGGYGYTF. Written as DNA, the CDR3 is TGCGCCAGCAGCCAAGAAGGCGGGGGCTATGGCTACACCTTC.

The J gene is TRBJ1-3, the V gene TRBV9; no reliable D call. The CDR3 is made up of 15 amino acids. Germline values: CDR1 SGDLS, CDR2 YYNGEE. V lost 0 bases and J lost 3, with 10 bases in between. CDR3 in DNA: TGTGCCAGCAGCGTAGAACGGGCGAATGGAAACACCATATATTTT. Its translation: CASSVERANGNTIYF.

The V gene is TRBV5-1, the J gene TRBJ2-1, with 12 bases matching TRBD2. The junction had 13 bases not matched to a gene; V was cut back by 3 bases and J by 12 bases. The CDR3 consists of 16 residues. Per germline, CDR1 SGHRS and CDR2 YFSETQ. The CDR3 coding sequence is TGCGCCAGCAGCTCACCTACTAGCGGGGGGCCTCAGGGGCAGTTCTTC. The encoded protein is CASSSPTSGGPQGQFF. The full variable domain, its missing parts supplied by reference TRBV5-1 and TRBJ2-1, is KAGVTQTPRYLIKTRGQQVTLSCSPISGHRSVSWYQQTPGQGLQFLFEYFSETQRNKGNFPGRFSGRQFSNSRSEMNVSTLELGDSALYLCASSSPTSGGPQGQFFGPGTRLTVL.

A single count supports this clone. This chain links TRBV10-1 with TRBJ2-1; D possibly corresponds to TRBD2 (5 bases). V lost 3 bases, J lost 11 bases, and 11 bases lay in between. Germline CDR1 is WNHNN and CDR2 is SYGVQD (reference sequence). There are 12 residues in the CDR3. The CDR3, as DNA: TGCGCCAGCAGTGACCCTTCCGGGAAGCAGTTCTTC. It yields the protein CASSDPSGKQFF.

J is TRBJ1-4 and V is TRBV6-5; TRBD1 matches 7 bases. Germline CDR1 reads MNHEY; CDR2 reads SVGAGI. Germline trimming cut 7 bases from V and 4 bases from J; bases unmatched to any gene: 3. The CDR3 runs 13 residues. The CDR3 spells CASTTGFNEKLFF. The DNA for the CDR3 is TGTGCCAGCACGACAGGGTTTAATGAAAAACTGTTTTTT.

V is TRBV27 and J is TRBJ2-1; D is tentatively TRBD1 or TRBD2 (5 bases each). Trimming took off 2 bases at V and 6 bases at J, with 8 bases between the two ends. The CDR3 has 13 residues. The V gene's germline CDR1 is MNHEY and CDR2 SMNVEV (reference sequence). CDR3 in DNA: TGTGCCAGCAGTTTACCGGGACCCAATGAGCAGTTCTTC. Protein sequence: CASSLPGPNEQFF.

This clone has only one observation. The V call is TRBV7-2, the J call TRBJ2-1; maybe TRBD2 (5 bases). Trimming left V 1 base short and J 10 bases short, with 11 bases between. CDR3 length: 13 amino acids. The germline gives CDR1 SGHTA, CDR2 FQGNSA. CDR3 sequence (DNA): TGTGCCAGCAGCTTAGTTCGAGGCGGGGAGCAGTTCTTC. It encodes CASSLVRGGEQFF.

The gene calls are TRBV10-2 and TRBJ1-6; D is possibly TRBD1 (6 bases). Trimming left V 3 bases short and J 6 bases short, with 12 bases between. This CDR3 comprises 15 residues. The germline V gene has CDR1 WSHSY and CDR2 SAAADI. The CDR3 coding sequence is TGCGCCAGCAGTGAAAGACAGGCCCTTAATTCACCCCTCCACTTT. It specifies CASSERQALNSPLHF.

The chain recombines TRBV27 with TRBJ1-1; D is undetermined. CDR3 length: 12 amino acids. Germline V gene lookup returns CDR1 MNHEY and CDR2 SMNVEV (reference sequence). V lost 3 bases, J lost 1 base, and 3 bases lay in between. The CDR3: CASSLGNTEAFF. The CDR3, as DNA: TGTGCCAGCAGTTTGGGGAACACTGAAGCTTTCTTT.

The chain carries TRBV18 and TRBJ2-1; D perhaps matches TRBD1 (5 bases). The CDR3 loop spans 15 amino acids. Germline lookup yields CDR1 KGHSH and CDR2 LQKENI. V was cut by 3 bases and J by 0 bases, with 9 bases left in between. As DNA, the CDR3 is TGTGCCAGCTCACCGGGGCGGAGCTCCTACAATGAGCAGTTCTTC. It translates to CASSPGRSSYNEQFF.

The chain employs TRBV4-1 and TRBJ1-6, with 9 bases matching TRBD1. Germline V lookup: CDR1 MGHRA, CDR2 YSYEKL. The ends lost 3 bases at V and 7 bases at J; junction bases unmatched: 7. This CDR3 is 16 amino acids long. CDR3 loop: CASSHEPGQGNSPLHF. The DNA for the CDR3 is TGCGCCAGCAGCCATGAGCCGGGACAGGGCAATTCACCCCTCCACTTT.

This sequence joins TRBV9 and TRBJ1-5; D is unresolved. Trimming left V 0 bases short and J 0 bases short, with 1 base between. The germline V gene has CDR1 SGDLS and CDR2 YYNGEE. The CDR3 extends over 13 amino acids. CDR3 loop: CASSVASNQPQHF. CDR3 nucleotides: TGTGCCAGCAGCGTAGCTAGCAATCAGCCCCAGCATTTT.

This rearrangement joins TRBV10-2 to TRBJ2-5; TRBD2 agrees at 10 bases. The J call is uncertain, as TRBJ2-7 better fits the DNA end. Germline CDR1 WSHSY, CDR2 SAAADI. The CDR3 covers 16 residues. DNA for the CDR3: TGCGCCAGCAGTGAGTCTGCTAGCGGGGGTTTAAACGAGCAGTACTTC. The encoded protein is CASSESASGGLNEQYF.

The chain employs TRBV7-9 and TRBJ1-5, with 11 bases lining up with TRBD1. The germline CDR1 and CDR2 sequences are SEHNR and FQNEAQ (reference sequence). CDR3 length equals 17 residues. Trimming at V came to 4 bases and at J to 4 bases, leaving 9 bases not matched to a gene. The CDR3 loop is CASSSSRDRGGNQPQHF. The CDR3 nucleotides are TGTGCCAGCAGCTCTTCCCGGGACAGGGGGGGGAATCAGCCCCAGCATTTT.

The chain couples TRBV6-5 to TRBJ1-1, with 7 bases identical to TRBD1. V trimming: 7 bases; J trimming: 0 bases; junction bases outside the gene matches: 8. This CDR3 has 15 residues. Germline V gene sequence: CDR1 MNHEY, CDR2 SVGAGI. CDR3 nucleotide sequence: TGTGCCAGCAAAATAGGGACAGCTATGAACACTGAAGCTTTCTTT. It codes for CASKIGTAMNTEAFF.

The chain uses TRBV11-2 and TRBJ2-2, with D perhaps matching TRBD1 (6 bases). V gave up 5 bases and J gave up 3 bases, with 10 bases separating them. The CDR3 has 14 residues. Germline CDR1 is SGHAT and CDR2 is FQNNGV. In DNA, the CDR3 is TGTGCCAGCAGCATCCGACAGGACACCGGGGAGCTGTTTTTT. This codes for CASSIRQDTGELFF. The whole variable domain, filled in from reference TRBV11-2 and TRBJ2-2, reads EAGVAQSPRYKIIEKRQSVAFWCNPISGHATLYWYQQILGQGPKLLIQFQNNGVVDDSQLPKDRFSAERLKGVDSTLKIQPAKLEDSAVYLCASSIRQDTGELFFGEGSRLTVL.

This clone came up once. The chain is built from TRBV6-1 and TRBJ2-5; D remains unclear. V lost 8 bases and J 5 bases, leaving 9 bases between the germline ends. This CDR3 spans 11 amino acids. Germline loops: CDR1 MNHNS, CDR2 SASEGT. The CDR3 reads CASADFETQYF. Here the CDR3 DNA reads TGTGCCAGCGCGGATTTCGAGACCCAGTACTTC.

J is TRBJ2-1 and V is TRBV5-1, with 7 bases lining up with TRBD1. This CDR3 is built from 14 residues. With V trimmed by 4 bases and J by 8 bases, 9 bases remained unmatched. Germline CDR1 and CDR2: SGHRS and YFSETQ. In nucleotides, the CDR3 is TGCGCCAGCAGCCTGTTTTCAGGGGGAGATGAGCAGTTCTTC. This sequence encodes CASSLFSGGDEQFF.

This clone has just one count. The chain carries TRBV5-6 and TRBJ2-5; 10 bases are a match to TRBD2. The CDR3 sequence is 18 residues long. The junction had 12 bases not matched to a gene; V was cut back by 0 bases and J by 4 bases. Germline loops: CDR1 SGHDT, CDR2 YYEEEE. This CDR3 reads CASSLGLAGAPELETQYF. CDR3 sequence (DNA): TGTGCCAGCAGCTTGGGGCTAGCGGGGGCGCCTGAACTAGAGACCCAGTACTTC.